Below, 28 T cell receptor beta chains from the same sample are listed, as sequenced in a study of patients and donors after allogeneic stem cell transplantation. Via MiXCR, TCRdb re-called the RT-PCR reads, giving one row per CDR3 protein. In the table there are 100,000 to 130,000 distinct CDR3 sequences, around 33% of which are singletons. Sequences were obtained from blood, either unsorted or a sorted T cell fraction (not recorded which). These receptors were obtained from a human donor who was either an allogeneic HSCT recipient or a stem cell or donor lymphocyte infusion donor (not recorded which). It is not recorded whose cells these are; they may come from a transplant donor.

The genes are TRBV29-1 and TRBJ2-1, with D perhaps matching TRBD2 (5 bases). Looked up from germline, CDR1 is SQVTM and CDR2 is ANQGSEA. The CDR3 length is 13 residues. V was clipped by 1 base and J by 9 bases, with 13 bases between them. The CDR3 spells CSVEALVLGEQFF. The CDR3 DNA reads as TGCAGCGTTGAAGCACTAGTCCTGGGTGAGCAGTTCTTC.

This clonotype was counted many times. The rearrangement links TRBV12-3 or TRBV12-4 to TRBJ2-7; no definite D call. Trimming shortened V by 2 bases and J by 6 bases, and 11 bases separated the two germline ends. CDR3 size: 13 residues. CDR3 sequence: CASSLIDGGEQYF. CDR3 in DNA: TGTGCCAGCAGTTTAATAGATGGCGGCGAGCAGTACTTC.

V and J are TRBV7-2 and TRBJ1-1; D unclear. V lost 4 bases and J 1 base, leaving 4 bases between the germline ends. Germline loops: CDR1 SGHTA, CDR2 FQGNSA. The CDR3 loop spans 12 amino acids. Here the CDR3 reads CASSWENTEAFF. Here the CDR3 DNA reads TGTGCCAGCAGCTGGGAGAACACTGAAGCTTTCTTT.

The V gene is TRBV20-1, the J gene TRBJ2-3, with D tentatively TRBD2 (6 bases). The V end lost 3 bases, the J end lost 1 base, and 11 bases lay between the germline ends. The CDR3 loop spans 14 amino acids. Germline CDR1 DFQATT, CDR2 SNEGSKA (reference sequence). Here the CDR3 DNA reads TGCAGTGCTAGGAGTACGGGAGGCACAGATACGCAGTATTTT. Translation: CSARSTGGTDTQYF.

This chain uses TRBV28 with TRBJ1-2; D is uncertain. Germline V gene sequence: CDR1 MDHEN, CDR2 SYDVKM. This CDR3 has 11 residues. V was shortened by 7 bases and J by 8 bases, with 11 bases between the two germline ends. The CDR3: CASIDQRGYTF. The DNA of the CDR3 is TGTGCCAGCATCGATCAGCGGGGCTACACCTTC.

This rearrangement joins TRBV12-3 or TRBV12-4 to TRBJ2-5; no definite D call. CDR3 length equals 13 residues. Trimming shortened V by 3 bases and J by 6 bases, and 11 bases separated the two germline ends. CDR3 coding DNA: TGTGCCAGCAGTTTCAGAGGCCGGCAGACCCAGTACTTC. Its translation is CASSFRGRQTQYF.

The rearrangement links TRBV24-1 to TRBJ1-6; D gene unclear. The CDR3 runs 13 residues. The germline V gene has CDR1 KGHDR and CDR2 SFDVKD. The ends were cut back, 5 bases at V and 6 bases at J, with 7 bases in the middle. CDR3 amino acids: CATSASPNSPLHF. The DNA for the CDR3 is TGTGCCACCAGTGCCTCGCCTAATTCACCCCTCCACTTT.

The V gene is TRBV9, the J gene TRBJ2-2; a possible D gene is TRBD2 (6 bases). The germline V gene encodes CDR1 SGDLS and CDR2 YYNGEE. This CDR3 region has 17 residues. V shed 1 base and J shed 8 bases, with 21 bases lying between them. The CDR3 DNA reads as TGTGCCAGCAGCGTAACAGTATTTGCGGGGCCGAGAGGGGAGCTGTTTTTT. Its translation: CASSVTVFAGPRGELFF.

This clonotype was recorded at least ten times. J is TRBJ1-2 and V is TRBV29-1; 8 bases map to TRBD1. CDR3 size: 14 residues. The germline V gene has CDR1 SQVTM and CDR2 ANQGSEA. V gave up 4 bases and J gave up 8 bases; unmatched junction bases: 12. The CDR3, as DNA: TGCAGCGTTGGGCCGAGACAGGGGCTGAGGGGCTACACCTTC. This translates into CSVGPRQGLRGYTF.

There are a few counts of this clonotype. The chain couples TRBV12-3 or TRBV12-4 to TRBJ2-7, with D hard to call. The CDR3 totals 13 residues. Between the trimmed V and J ends, which lost 8 bases and 0 bases, there was a span of 11 bases. CDR3 nucleotides: TGTGCCAGCCGCAGTCCGGCCTCCTACGAGCAGTACTTC. This translates into CASRSPASYEQYF.

This clonotype was found a few times. The V call is TRBV18, the J call TRBJ2-7; TRBD2 is a possible D gene (6 bases). This CDR3 contains 13 residues. CDR1 and CDR2 (germline): KGHSH, LQKENI. V was pared by 3 bases and J by 3 bases, with 9 bases between. Here the CDR3 DNA reads TGTGCCAGCTCACCTGAGACTAGCTACGAGCAGTACTTC. It translates to CASSPETSYEQYF.

Points on this clonotype: This may stem from a read error, because a much larger clone lies one nucleotide away. The rearrangement joins TRBV7-9 to TRBJ1-4; unclear D gene. Germline CDR1 is SEHNR and CDR2 is FQNEAQ (reference sequence). The CDR3 is 14 amino acids. The CDR3: CASSLGVSNEKLYF. The CDR3 coding sequence is TGTGCCAGCAGCTTAGGAGTGAGCAATGAAAAACTGTATTTT.

This clonotype was detected a few times. The gene calls are TRBV20-1 and TRBJ1-5; 7 bases agree with TRBD1. Germline V gene data show CDR1 as DFQATT and CDR2 as SNEGSKA (reference sequence). This CDR3 region has 14 residues. V shed 4 bases and J 4 bases; nucleotides not matched to a gene: 7. This CDR3 reads CSAKTGQFNQPQHF. The CDR3 DNA reads as TGCAGTGCTAAGACGGGACAGTTTAATCAGCCCCAGCATTTT.

The table lists this clonotype with a few counts. V gene TRBV6-6 combines with J gene TRBJ1-5, with D possibly TRBD1 on 6 matching bases. The length of the CDR3 is 15 residues. Germline lookup yields CDR1 MNHNY and CDR2 SVGAGI (reference sequence). Trimming took 5 bases from V and 2 from J, leaving 13 bases between them. The DNA for the CDR3 is TGTGCCAGCAGTCTGGGGGGCAGGGGCAATCAGCCCCAGCATTTT. Its protein product is CASSLGGRGNQPQHF.

This clonotype was detected a few times. The chain carries TRBV29-1 and TRBJ1-2, with D hard to call. This CDR3 has 15 amino acids. With 0 bases removed from V and 2 bases from J, the gap between germline ends came to 13 bases. Germline V gene sequence: CDR1 SQVTM, CDR2 ANQGSEA. CDR3 amino acids: CSVEDRARGNYGYTF. The CDR3 DNA reads as TGCAGCGTTGAAGATCGCGCCCGCGGCAACTATGGCTACACCTTC.

This clonotype occurred a few times. The DNA of the CDR3 is TGTGCCATCAGTGCCCAGGGGGCGAGTTATTATGGCTACACCTTC. The encoded protein is CAISAQGASYYGYTF. The gene calls are TRBV10-3 and TRBJ1-2; 8 nucleotides match TRBD1. Germline V gene data show CDR1 as ENHRY and CDR2 as SYGVKD. The CDR3 totals 15 residues. J was trimmed by 5 bases and V by 4 bases; bases with no gene match: 9.

The rearrangement links TRBV12-3 or TRBV12-4 to TRBJ2-1; no firm D call. The germline V and J ends were trimmed by 7 bases and 3 bases, with 16 bases remaining between them. This CDR3 is 15 amino acids long. The CDR3 nucleotides are TGTGCCAGCACCTCCGGCGGTTGGAGCTACAATGAGCAGTTCTTC. It codes for CASTSGGWSYNEQFF.

This clonotype has more than one count but fewer than ten. V is TRBV4-3 and J is TRBJ1-4; D is unclear. Germline V gene data show CDR1 as LGHNA and CDR2 as YSLEER. The length of the CDR3 is 16 residues. Deletions cut 0 bases from V and 10 bases from J, with 18 bases between. The CDR3 DNA is TGCGCCAGCAGCCAAGATCAAACGGGGATGATCGGAAAACTGTTTTTT. It codes for CASSQDQTGMIGKLFF.

V and J are TRBV7-8 and TRBJ2-5; perhaps TRBD2 as D (6 bases). CDR1 SGHVS and CDR2 FQNEAQ come from the germline V gene. The V gene lost 4 bases and the J gene lost 4 bases, with 19 bases spanning the gap. The CDR3 is 16 amino acids. CDR3 amino acids: CASSSTRESRRETQYF. DNA of the CDR3: TGTGCCAGCAGCTCGACCCGGGAGTCCCGGAGAGAGACCCAGTACTTC.

CDR3 sequence: CASSLGSLNTEAFF. The CDR3 DNA reads as TGTGCCAGCAGCTTAGGCTCTTTGAACACTGAAGCTTTCTTT. This chain uses TRBV7-9 with TRBJ1-1; D is undetermined. The CDR3 is made up of 14 amino acids. The germline V gene has CDR1 SEHNR and CDR2 FQNEAQ (reference sequence). Trimming removed 1 base from V and 0 bases from J, with 6 bases in between.

This clonotype has more than one count but fewer than ten. This chain joins TRBV7-2 and TRBJ1-1; the match to TRBD1 covers 8 bases. V was pared by 1 base and J by 0 bases, with 10 bases of the junction left unmatched. CDR3 length equals 18 residues. Germline loops: CDR1 SGHTA, CDR2 FQGNSA. Written as DNA, the CDR3 is TGTGCCAGCAGCTTAGAGGGGACAGGTGTACTCATGAACACTGAAGCTTTCTTT. Translation: CASSLEGTGVLMNTEAFF.

In its sample, this clonotype was seen a few times. The chain links TRBV10-3 to TRBJ2-3; no clear D gene. CDR1 ENHRY and CDR2 SYGVKD come from the germline V gene. The CDR3 covers 12 residues. V was shortened by 4 bases and J by 5 bases, with 7 bases between the two germline ends. The DNA of the CDR3 is TGTGCCATCAGTGCCAAGCGAGATACGCAGTATTTT. Protein product: CAISAKRDTQYF.

The chain employs TRBV19 and TRBJ1-5; weak D call: TRBD1 (6 bases). CDR1 is LNHDA and CDR2 is SQIVND in the germline V gene (reference sequence). The CDR3 runs to 13 residues. V shed 6 bases and J shed 5 bases, with 11 bases lying between them. The CDR3 region is CASRQGRYQPQHF. In nucleotides, the CDR3 is TGTGCCAGTAGACAGGGCCGTTATCAGCCCCAGCATTTT.

This chain connects TRBV6-6 to TRBJ2-1; D not resolved. This CDR3 has 13 residues. Trimming stripped 3 bases from V and 4 bases from J, with 7 bases between. Germline V gives CDR1 MNHNY, CDR2 SVGAGI (reference sequence). The CDR3 region is CASSYGDYNEQFF. The CDR3 DNA is TGTGCCAGCAGTTATGGGGATTACAATGAGCAGTTCTTC.

The V call is TRBV20-1, the J call TRBJ2-7; 8 nucleotides line up with TRBD1. The CDR3 sequence is 13 residues long. Germline CDR1 and CDR2: DFQATT and SNEGSKA (reference sequence). The V gene end was trimmed by 6 bases and the J gene end by 4 bases; junction bases not matched to a gene: 8. CDR3 sequence (DNA): TGCAGTGCAACTCGACAGGGGCGGTACGAGCAGTACTTC. Its translation: CSATRQGRYEQYF.

This clonotype was recorded at least ten times. The rearrangement uses TRBV20-1 and TRBJ1-2; D gene ambiguous. Looked up from germline, CDR1 is DFQATT and CDR2 is SNEGSKA (reference sequence). Between the trimmed V and J ends, which lost 0 bases and 8 bases, there was a span of 25 bases. The CDR3 totals 17 residues. The chain's CDR3 is CSARDSEGVLLGYGYTF. CDR3 coding DNA: TGCAGTGCTAGAGATTCTGAGGGCGTCCTCCTTGGGTACGGCTACACCTTC.

The CDR3 is CASSAGGKNTEAFF. In DNA, the CDR3 is TGTGCCAGCAGTGCGGGGGGGAAGAACACTGAAGCTTTCTTT. The chain joins TRBV2 to TRBJ1-1; the D gene is possibly TRBD1 (5 bases). Trimming pared 4 bases from V and 1 base from J, leaving 10 bases between. This CDR3 has 14 residues. Germline CDR1 and CDR2: SNHLY and FYNNEI.

This clonotype was picked up a small number of times. The chain is built from TRBV27 and TRBJ2-3; D call uncertain. This CDR3 comprises 16 residues. CDR1 is MNHEY, CDR2 SMNVEV, per germline (reference sequence). The V end was cut by 4 bases, the J end by 0 bases, with 14 bases between. The CDR3 protein is CASSSPGSPSTDTQYF. CDR3 sequence (DNA): TGTGCCAGCAGTTCCCCAGGATCTCCTAGCACAGATACGCAGTATTTT.